Listed below are T cell receptor beta chains from one sample, sequenced in a study of T cell responses to AZD1222 COVID-19 vaccine. Clones were read by immunoSEQ multiplex PCR, and TCRdb kept only the in-frame ones, dropping some. Of about 110,000 clones in the sample, approximately 92% were seen once. The sample consisted of peripheral blood, taken 28 days after the second AZD1222 dose. These receptor sequences come from an adult who received the AZD1222 COVID-19 vaccine. The CDR3 runs from the conserved cysteine through the conserved F or W. Fields, in order: V gene, J gene, CDR3 protein.

V: TRBV30
J: TRBJ1-4
CDR3: CASTPGFLATNEKLFF

V: TRBV2
J: TRBJ2-1
CDR3: CASGRSSGGDYNEQFF

V: TRBV2
J: TRBJ2-2
CDR3: CASSGLGLAVSGELFF

V: TRBV27
J: TRBJ2-5
CDR3: CASSLRIAGGAQETQYF

V: TRBV19
J: TRBJ2-5
CDR3: CASSIGLQETQYF

V: TRBV11-3
J: TRBJ2-7
CDR3: CASSVGRSSYEQYF

V: TRBV5-1
J: TRBJ1-3
CDR3: CASSLDAEGNTIYF

V: TRBV5-1
J: TRBJ2-5
CDR3: CASGWAPGLQAGQYF

V: TRBV29-1
J: TRBJ2-1
CDR3: CSVLWDRVFF

V: TRBV28
J: TRBJ1-4
CDR3: CASSSDVGTGPLEKLFF

V: TRBV19
J: TRBJ2-3
CDR3: CASSIGGGPTDTQYF

V: TRBV10-1
J: TRBJ2-3
CDR3: CASSVGDWHTDTQYF

V: TRBV28
J: TRBJ1-2
CDR3: CASSLSGTGKLFGTF

V: TRBV6-1
J: TRBJ1-3
CDR3: CASSRWNTIYF

V: TRBV21-1
J: TRBJ2-3
CDR3: CASWTRGTPDTQYF

V: TRBV5-1
J: TRBJ1-3
CDR3: CASRAGSGNTIYF

V: TRBV15
J: TRBJ2-3
CDR3: CATSRVGGATDTQYF

V: TRBV6-5
J: TRBJ1-1
CDR3: CASSYDPRGREAFF

V: TRBV7-2
J: TRBJ1-1
CDR3: CASSLNKNTEAFF

V: TRBV14
J: TRBJ1-2
CDR3: CASSQEVAGVPSNYGYTF

V: TRBV10-3
J: TRBJ1-1
CDR3: CAIRGQGLNTEAFF

V: TRBV6-5
J: TRBJ2-1
CDR3: CASAAGGRNEQFF

V: TRBV6-4
J: TRBJ2-2
CDR3: CASSGQGGTGELFF

V: TRBV5-1
J: TRBJ2-1
CDR3: CASSLEASVSYNEQFF

V: TRBV5-1
J: TRBJ1-3
CDR3: CASSADAASSGNTIYF

V: TRBV27
J: TRBJ1-4
CDR3: CASSFLAWGHTNEKLFF

V: TRBV29-1
J: TRBJ1-4
CDR3: CSVETDKGEKLFF

V: TRBV11-2
J: TRBJ1-5
CDR3: CASSLTRNQPQHF

V: TRBV5-1
J: TRBJ1-1
CDR3: CASSLNGQGNTEAFF

V: TRBV4-3
J: TRBJ1-1
CDR3: CASSQGEGLTEAFF

V: TRBV7-6
J: TRBJ2-2
CDR3: CASSLDPAGFANTGELFF

V: TRBV20-1
J: TRBJ1-4
CDR3: CSASRSGVNEKLFF

V: TRBV11-2
J: TRBJ2-1
CDR3: CASTAFNNEQFF

V: TRBV30
J: TRBJ1-6
CDR3: CAWDGQGASPLHF

V: TRBV5-4
J: TRBJ2-2
CDR3: CASSLPQGAGTGELFF

V: TRBV5-4
J: TRBJ1-4
CDR3: CASSEGTRQGGKLFF

V: TRBV5-3
J: TRBJ2-3
CDR3: CARSLNRVAGGADTQYF

V: TRBV6-5
J: TRBJ2-7
CDR3: CASRKGTGIPYEQYF

V: TRBV10-2
J: TRBJ1-6
CDR3: CASRVRDREPLHF

V: TRBV18
J: TRBJ1-3
CDR3: CASSPLPGRESTIYF